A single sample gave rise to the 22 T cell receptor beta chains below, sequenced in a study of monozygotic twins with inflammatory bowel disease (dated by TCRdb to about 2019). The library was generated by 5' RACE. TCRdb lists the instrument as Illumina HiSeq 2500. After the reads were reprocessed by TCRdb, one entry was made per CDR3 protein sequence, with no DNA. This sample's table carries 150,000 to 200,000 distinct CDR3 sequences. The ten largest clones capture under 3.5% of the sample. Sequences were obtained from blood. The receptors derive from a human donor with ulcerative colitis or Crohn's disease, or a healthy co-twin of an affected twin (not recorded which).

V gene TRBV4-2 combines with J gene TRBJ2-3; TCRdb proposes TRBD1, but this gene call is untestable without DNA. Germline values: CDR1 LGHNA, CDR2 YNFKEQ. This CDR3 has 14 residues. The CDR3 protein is CASSQDSGGSTQYF.

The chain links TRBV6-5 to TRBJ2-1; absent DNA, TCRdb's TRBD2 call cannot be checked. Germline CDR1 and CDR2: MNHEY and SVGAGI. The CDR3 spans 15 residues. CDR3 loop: CASSSTSGTYNEQFF.

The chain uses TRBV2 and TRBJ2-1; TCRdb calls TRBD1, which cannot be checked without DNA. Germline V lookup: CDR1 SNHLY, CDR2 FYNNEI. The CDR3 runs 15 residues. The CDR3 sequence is CASSPLKGSYNEQFF.

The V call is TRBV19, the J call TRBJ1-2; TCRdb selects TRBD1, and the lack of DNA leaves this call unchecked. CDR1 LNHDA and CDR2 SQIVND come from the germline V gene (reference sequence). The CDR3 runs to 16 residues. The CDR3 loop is CASSTEGAGPLYGYTF.

Here the CDR3 reads CASSPRGLAGLYEQYF. The chain uses TRBV7-3 and TRBJ2-7; as DNA is missing, the TRBD2 call by TCRdb cannot be tested. The CDR3 runs 16 residues. Looked up from germline, CDR1 is SGHTA and CDR2 is FQGTGA. Using reference TRBV7-3 and TRBJ2-7 for the parts outside the CDR3, the full variable domain is GAGVSQTPSNKVTEKGKYVELRCDPISGHTALYWYRQSLGQGPEFLIYFQGTGAADDSGLPNDRFFAVRPEGSVSTLKIQRTERGDSAVYLCASSPRGLAGLYEQYFGPGTRLTVT.

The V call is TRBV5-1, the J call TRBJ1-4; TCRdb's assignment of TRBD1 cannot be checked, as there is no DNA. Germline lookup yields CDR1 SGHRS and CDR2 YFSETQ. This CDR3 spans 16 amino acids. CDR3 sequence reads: CASSRSTGITNEKLFF.

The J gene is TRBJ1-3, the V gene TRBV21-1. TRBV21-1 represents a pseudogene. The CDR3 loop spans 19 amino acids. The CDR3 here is CASSKDLRLGACSGNTIYF.

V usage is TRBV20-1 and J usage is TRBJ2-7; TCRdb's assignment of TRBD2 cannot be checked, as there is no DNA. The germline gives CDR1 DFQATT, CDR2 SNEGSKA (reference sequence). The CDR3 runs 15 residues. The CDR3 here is CSARRGSALSYEQYF.

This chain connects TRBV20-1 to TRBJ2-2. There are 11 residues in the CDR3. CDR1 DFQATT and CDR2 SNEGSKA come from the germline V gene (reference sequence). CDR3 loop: CSARTPGELFF.

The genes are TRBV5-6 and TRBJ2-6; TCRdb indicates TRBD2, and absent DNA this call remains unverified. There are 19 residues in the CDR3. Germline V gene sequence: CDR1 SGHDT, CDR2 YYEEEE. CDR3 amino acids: CASSFPGLAGGPGANVLTF.

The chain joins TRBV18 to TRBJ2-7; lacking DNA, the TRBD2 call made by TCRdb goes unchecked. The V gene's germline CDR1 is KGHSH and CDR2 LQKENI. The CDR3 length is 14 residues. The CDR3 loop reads CASSPKAGAYEQYF.

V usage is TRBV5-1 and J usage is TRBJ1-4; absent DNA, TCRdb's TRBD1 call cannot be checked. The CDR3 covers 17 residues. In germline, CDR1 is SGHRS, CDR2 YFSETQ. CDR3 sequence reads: CASSPDRGPATNEKLFF.

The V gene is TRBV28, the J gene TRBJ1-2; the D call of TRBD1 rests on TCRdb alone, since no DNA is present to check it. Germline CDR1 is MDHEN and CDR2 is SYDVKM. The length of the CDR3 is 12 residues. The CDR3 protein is CASRTVGYGYTF.

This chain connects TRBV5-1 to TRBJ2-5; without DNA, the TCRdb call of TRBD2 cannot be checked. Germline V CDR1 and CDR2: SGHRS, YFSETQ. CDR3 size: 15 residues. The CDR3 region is CASSPSGRVGETQYF.

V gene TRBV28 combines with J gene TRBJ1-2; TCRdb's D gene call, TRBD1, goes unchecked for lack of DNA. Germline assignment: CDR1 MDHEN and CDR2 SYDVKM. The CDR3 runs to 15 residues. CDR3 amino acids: CASSYSTGANYGYTF.

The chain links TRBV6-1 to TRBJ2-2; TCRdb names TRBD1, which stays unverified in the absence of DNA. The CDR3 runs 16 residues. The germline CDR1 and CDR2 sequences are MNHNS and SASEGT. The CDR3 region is CASSGQGLADTGELFF.

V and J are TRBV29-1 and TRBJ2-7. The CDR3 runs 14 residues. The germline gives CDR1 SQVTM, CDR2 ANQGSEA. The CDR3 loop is CSVLVVAGTYEQYF.

CDR3 sequence reads: CSARDLLAGVSYEQYF. J is TRBJ2-7 and V is TRBV20-1; the D call of TRBD2 rests on TCRdb alone, since no DNA is present to check it. CDR3 length equals 16 residues. The germline V gene has CDR1 DFQATT and CDR2 SNEGSKA (reference sequence).

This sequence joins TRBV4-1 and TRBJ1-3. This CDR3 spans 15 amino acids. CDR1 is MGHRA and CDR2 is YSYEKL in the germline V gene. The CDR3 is CASSHDTGRGNTIYF.

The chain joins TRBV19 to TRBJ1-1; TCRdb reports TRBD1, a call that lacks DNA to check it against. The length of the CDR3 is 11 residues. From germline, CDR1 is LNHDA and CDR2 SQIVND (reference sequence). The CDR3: CASSLNRGAFF.

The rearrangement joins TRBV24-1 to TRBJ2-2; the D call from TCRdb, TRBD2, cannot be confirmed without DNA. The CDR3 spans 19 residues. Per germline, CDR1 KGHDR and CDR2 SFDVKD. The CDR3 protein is CATSDRTSGRAKNTGELFF.

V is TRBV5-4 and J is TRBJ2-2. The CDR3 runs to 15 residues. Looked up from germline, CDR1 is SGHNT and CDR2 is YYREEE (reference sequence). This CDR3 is CASSLEATPTGELFF.